Below are 12 T cell receptor beta chains sequenced from a single sample in a study of shared clonotypes between healthy human individuals. Clones were sequenced by immunoSEQ multiplex PCR, and TCRdb holds only the in-frame ones, with some missing. The sample yields approximately 95,000 clones, roughly two thirds seen once. The specimen was memory CD8+ T cells sorted from blood. Subset meaning: CD45RO+ cells pooled with CCR7-negative TemRA cells. Receptors originate from a man younger than 40 in good health.

This clone was counted only a few times. The CDR3 nucleotides read TGCGCCAGCAGCCAAGACCTCCTTGGCAATGAGCAGTTCTTC. This sequence encodes CASSQDLLGNEQFF. The chain is built from TRBV4-3 and TRBJ2-1; no definite D call. This CDR3 contains 14 residues. Germline lookup yields CDR1 LGHNA and CDR2 YSLEER. Trimming left V 0 bases short and J 6 bases short, with 9 bases between.

This chain connects TRBV7-9 to TRBJ2-1; no reliable D call. The CDR3 consists of 13 residues. Trimming took 3 bases from V and 8 from J, leaving 11 bases between them. Per the germline V gene, CDR1 is SEHNR and CDR2 is FQNEAQ (reference sequence). The CDR3 DNA is TGTGCCAGCAGCTTCTTACATGCCTATGAGCAGTTCTTC. It specifies CASSFLHAYEQFF.

Points on this clone: A far larger clone is one base from this, pointing to a likely read error. The identical CDR3 is also encoded by other nucleotide sequences in the sample. The V gene is TRBV28, the J gene TRBJ2-3; TRBD1 agrees at 8 bases. The germline CDR1 and CDR2 sequences are MDHEN and SYDVKM. CDR3 length equals 15 residues. V was pared by 2 bases and J by 2 bases, with 3 bases of the junction left unmatched. The CDR3 protein is CASSLGQGHTDTQYF. Written as DNA, the CDR3 is TGTGCCAGCAGTTTAGGACAGGGCCACACAGATACGCAGTATTTT.

The V and J genes are TRBV6-6 and TRBJ2-1; TRBD1 matches at 8 bases. This CDR3 is built from 14 residues. V was pared by 5 bases and J by 6 bases, with 6 bases of the junction left unmatched. CDR1 and CDR2 (germline): MNHNY, SVGAGI (reference sequence). Here the CDR3 reads CASSDWTGSNEQFF. DNA of the CDR3: TGTGCCAGCAGTGACTGGACAGGGTCCAATGAGCAGTTCTTC.

The chain carries TRBV9 and TRBJ2-3; 11 bases fit TRBD1. Trimming removed 4 bases from V and 5 bases from J; junction bases left unmatched: 9. The CDR3 loop spans 16 amino acids. Germline V gene sequence: CDR1 SGDLS, CDR2 YYNGEE. The CDR3 DNA reads TGTGCCAGCAGCTCCGGACAGGGGGCCTTTGGAGATACGCAGTATTTT. It codes for CASSSGQGAFGDTQYF.

The chain employs TRBV9 and TRBJ1-3; D is uncertain. Trimming pared 4 bases from V and 1 base from J, leaving 6 bases between. The CDR3 length is 13 residues. Germline values: CDR1 SGDLS, CDR2 YYNGEE. The CDR3 bases are TGTGCCAGCAGCCCCGCGTCTGGAAACACCATATATTTT. This translates into CASSPASGNTIYF.

V and J are TRBV7-9 and TRBJ2-3; a possible D gene is TRBD1 (6 bases). With 4 bases removed from V and 3 bases from J, the gap between germline ends came to 14 bases. The germline V gene has CDR1 SEHNR and CDR2 FQNEAQ (reference sequence). The CDR3 is 15 residues long. CDR3 DNA: TGTGCCAGCAGCTCCCGGGGCCAGGGGACAGATACGCAGTATTTT. Translated, it gives CASSSRGQGTDTQYF.

This clone was found many times. V is TRBV6-5 and J is TRBJ2-1; D is perhaps TRBD1 or TRBD2 (7 bases each). Germline assignment: CDR1 MNHEY and CDR2 SVGAGI. Trimming left V 8 bases short and J 7 bases short, with 15 bases between. CDR3 size: 13 residues. The CDR3 DNA reads as TGTGCCAGCCAGCGCCAGGGGGGGAATGAGCAGTTCTTC. It is translated as CASQRQGGNEQFF.

The V and J genes are TRBV6-1 and TRBJ2-5; TRBD1 aligns across 7 bases. The CDR3 has 16 residues. V dropped 2 bases and J dropped 5; count of bases not matched to a gene: 11. Germline V gene sequence: CDR1 MNHNS, CDR2 SASEGT. CDR3 bases: TGTGCCAGCAGTGAACAAGAGGGGGCAGGGTGGGAGACCCAGTACTTC. It specifies CASSEQEGAGWETQYF.

As to this clone: A much larger clone sits a single nucleotide away, making a read error possible. V usage is TRBV14 and J usage is TRBJ2-7; TRBD1 matches 7 bases. This CDR3 comprises 13 residues. Germline values: CDR1 SGHDN, CDR2 FVKESK. V was clipped by 3 bases and J by 2 bases; unmatched bases: 1. In nucleotides, the CDR3 is TGTGCCAGCAGCCAGGGACAGACCTACGAGCAGTACTTC. Protein product: CASSQGQTYEQYF.

The chain couples TRBV18 to TRBJ2-1, with 10 bases matching TRBD2. The CDR3 has 17 residues. V was clipped by 3 bases and J by 5 bases; unmatched bases: 10. The germline V gene has CDR1 KGHSH and CDR2 LQKENI. CDR3 DNA sequence: TGTGCCAGCTCACCCACCCCCGGGACTAGCGAACACAATGAGCAGTTCTTC. Protein sequence: CASSPTPGTSEHNEQFF.

The chain recombines TRBV15 with TRBJ1-2, with 8 bases fitting TRBD1. The length of the CDR3 is 15 residues. V shed 4 bases, J shed 5 bases, and the junction held 9 bases outside the gene matches. The germline V gene has CDR1 LNHNV and CDR2 YYDKDF (reference sequence). CDR3 amino acids: CATSKDRGLVYGYTF. CDR3 nucleotide sequence: TGTGCCACCAGCAAAGACAGGGGCTTGGTGTATGGCTACACCTTC.